Listed here are 20 T cell receptor beta chains from one sample, sequenced in a study of CD8+ T cells in alopecia areata. The sequencing template was cDNA reverse transcribed from extracted RNA. TCRdb keeps only in-frame clones here, not all; method: immunoSEQ multiplex PCR. The sample records 170,000 or so clones, 59% being singletons. Sample: CD4+ T cells sorted from blood, taken at week 0. Receptor source: a human donor with alopecia areata.

This clone was observed a handful of times. The gene calls are TRBV7-2 and TRBJ2-4; 9 bases map to TRBD1. This CDR3 spans 17 amino acids. CDR1 is SGHTA and CDR2 is FQGNSA in the germline V gene. V shed 7 bases, J shed 7 bases, and the junction held 17 bases outside the gene matches. CDR3 loop: CASTPRTTGGDGNIQYF. The CDR3 DNA sequence: TGTGCCAGCACGCCCCGGACTACAGGGGGCGATGGTAACATTCAGTACTTC.

The V call is TRBV29-1, the J call TRBJ2-5; TRBD2 matches at 8 bases. Germline trimming cut 4 bases from V and 8 bases from J; bases unmatched to any gene: 9. The CDR3 is made up of 13 amino acids. Germline values: CDR1 SQVTM, CDR2 ANQGSEA. CDR3 amino acids: CSVAEGAGGTQYF. The CDR3 DNA sequence: TGCAGCGTTGCCGAAGGGGCGGGGGGTACCCAGTACTTC.

The DNA for the CDR3 is TGCAGCGTTGTCTGGGCGGTCGGGACTGAAGCTTTCTTT. It yields the protein CSVVWAVGTEAFF. The chain joins TRBV29-1 to TRBJ1-1; the D is unclear. The CDR3 contains 13 residues. Trimming shortened V by 4 bases and J by 5 bases, and 14 bases separated the two germline ends. CDR1 and CDR2 from the germline V gene are SQVTM and ANQGSEA.

V is TRBV30 and J is TRBJ2-3; no clear D gene. The CDR3 has 11 residues. The V gene lost 4 bases and the J gene lost 5 bases, with 7 bases spanning the gap. Germline values: CDR1 GTSNPN, CDR2 SVGIG (reference sequence). This CDR3 reads CAWTYRDTQYF. In DNA form, the CDR3 reads TGTGCCTGGACCTATAGAGATACGCAGTATTTT.

J is TRBJ2-4 and V is TRBV30; D unclear. CDR3 size: 13 residues. The germline gives CDR1 GTSNPN, CDR2 SVGIG (reference sequence). V gave up 4 bases and J gave up 0 bases, with 7 bases separating them. Written as DNA, the CDR3 is TGTGCCTGGATGACTCTAGCCAAAAACATTCAGTACTTC. It codes for CAWMTLAKNIQYF.

The chain couples TRBV30 to TRBJ1-3; weak D call: TRBD1 (6 bases). The CDR3 contains 14 residues. V was shortened by 3 bases and J by 2 bases, with 11 bases between the two germline ends. The germline CDR1 and CDR2 sequences are GTSNPN and SVGIG (reference sequence). DNA for the CDR3: TGTGCCTGGAGCCTGGGGGGGCCTGGAAACACCATATATTTT. It is translated as CAWSLGGPGNTIYF.

The genes are TRBV29-1 and TRBJ2-1; D is unresolved. From germline, CDR1 is SQVTM and CDR2 ANQGSEA. V gave up 0 bases and J gave up 4 bases, with 10 bases separating them. CDR3 length: 14 amino acids. CDR3 sequence reads: CSVEDSPQYNEQFF. The CDR3 DNA reads as TGCAGCGTTGAAGATTCTCCCCAGTACAATGAGCAGTTCTTC.

The J gene is TRBJ2-7, the V gene TRBV9, with D possibly TRBD2 on 5 matching bases. Per the germline V gene, CDR1 is SGDLS and CDR2 is YYNGEE. The CDR3 has 13 amino acids. Trimming stripped 0 bases from V and 6 bases from J, with 10 bases between. The DNA for the CDR3 is TGTGCCAGCAGCGTAGAGGGTGGAGGCGAGCAGTACTTC. Its protein product is CASSVEGGGEQYF.

The J gene is TRBJ1-1, the V gene TRBV4-2; TRBD1 aligns across 8 bases. The junction had 11 bases not matched to a gene; V was cut back by 3 bases and J by 5 bases. The V gene's germline CDR1 is LGHNA and CDR2 YNFKEQ. CDR3 length equals 16 residues. The CDR3 nucleotides read TGTGCCAGCAGCCAGGAAGGGACAGGCGGCTCAACTGAAGCTTTCTTT. Translating gives CASSQEGTGGSTEAFF.

CDR3 region: CASSSRQGTYGYTF. The CDR3 coding sequence is TGTGCCAGCAGTTCACGACAGGGGACCTATGGCTACACCTTC. The chain is built from TRBV27 and TRBJ1-2; 8 nucleotides agree with TRBD1. V was clipped by 4 bases and J by 4 bases; unmatched bases: 5. The CDR3 has 14 amino acids. The germline V gene encodes CDR1 MNHEY and CDR2 SMNVEV (reference sequence).

This clone was recorded only once. This CDR3 reads CASSVSGSGGLYNEQFF. In DNA, the CDR3 is TGTGCCAGCAGCGTATCTGGGAGTGGGGGACTATACAATGAGCAGTTCTTC. The chain has TRBV9 and TRBJ2-1, with 7 nucleotides matching TRBD2. The CDR3 runs 17 residues. CDR1 is SGDLS, CDR2 YYNGEE, per germline. The junction had 11 bases not matched to a gene; V was cut back by 1 base and J by 4 bases. Supplemented by reference TRBV9 and TRBJ2-1, the full variable domain reads DSGVTQTPKHLITATGQRVTLRCSPRSGDLSVYWYQQSLDQGLQFLIQYYNGEERAKGNILERFSAQQFPDLHSELNLSSLELGDSALYFCASSVSGSGGLYNEQFFGPGTRLTVL.

This rearrangement joins TRBV18 to TRBJ2-5; D ambiguous. CDR1 and CDR2 (germline): KGHSH, LQKENI. Deletions cut 4 bases from V and 0 bases from J, with 6 bases between. The length of the CDR3 is 13 residues. This chain's CDR3 is CASSRLYQETQYF. DNA of the CDR3: TGTGCCAGCTCACGACTGTACCAAGAGACCCAGTACTTC.

This clone is a singleton in its sample. The V and J genes are TRBV30 and TRBJ1-5; tentatively, D is TRBD1 (6 bases). Germline lookup yields CDR1 GTSNPN and CDR2 SVGIG (reference sequence). Trimming cost V 2 bases and J 6 bases, with 14 bases left between them. The CDR3 contains 14 residues. The CDR3 DNA sequence: TGTGCCTGGAGTCGGGGGCGGTTGGGTCAGCCCCAGCATTTT. Translating it yields CAWSRGRLGQPQHF.

This clone was seen more than once but under ten times. V usage is TRBV6-1 and J usage is TRBJ2-1, with D possibly matching TRBD2 (7 bases). The CDR3 contains 15 residues. The germline V gene encodes CDR1 MNHNS and CDR2 SASEGT. Deletions cut 4 bases from V and 6 bases from J, with 16 bases between. The CDR3 region is CASSAGAGGANEQFF. CDR3 bases: TGTGCCAGCAGTGCCGGGGCTGGGGGGGCCAATGAGCAGTTCTTC.

This rearrangement joins TRBV29-1 to TRBJ1-1; D unresolved. CDR3 length: 14 amino acids. V lost 4 bases to trimming and J lost 1 base, with 13 bases between them. CDR1 is SQVTM, CDR2 ANQGSEA, per germline. Written as DNA, the CDR3 is TGCAGCGTTGTTAAAAGGGTTGCGAACACTGAAGCTTTCTTT. This translates into CSVVKRVANTEAFF.

The V and J genes are TRBV5-1 and TRBJ2-2, with D uncertain. This CDR3 region has 14 residues. V was clipped by 0 bases and J by 5 bases, with 8 bases between them. Germline V gene data show CDR1 as SGHRS and CDR2 as YFSETQ. CDR3 sequence: CASSLAGSTGELFF. The CDR3 DNA reads TGCGCCAGCAGCTTGGCCGGGTCTACCGGGGAGCTGTTTTTT.

A few counts support this clone. The rearrangement joins TRBV29-1 to TRBJ2-2; 10 bases align to TRBD1. After removal of 6 bases from V and 6 bases from J, the junction contained 7 bases not matched to a gene. This CDR3 is 14 amino acids long. The germline V gene encodes CDR1 SQVTM and CDR2 ANQGSEA. The CDR3 bases are TGCAGCGTAGCCGGGACAGGGGTTGCCGGGGAGCTGTTTTTT. Translation: CSVAGTGVAGELFF.

This clone was observed a single time. V and J are TRBV4-1 and TRBJ1-2; possibly TRBD1 for D (6 bases). This CDR3 has 13 amino acids. Germline CDR1 MGHRA, CDR2 YSYEKL. V lost 2 bases and J lost 4, with 8 bases in between. In nucleotides, the CDR3 is TGCGCCAGCAGCCAAACAGGGTTCTATGGCTACACCTTC. This codes for CASSQTGFYGYTF.

V and J are TRBV7-2 and TRBJ2-1; a weak D match, TRBD2 (6 bases). CDR3 length equals 15 residues. Deletions cut 5 bases from V and 9 bases from J, with 20 bases between. Germline V gives CDR1 SGHTA, CDR2 FQGNSA. CDR3 coding DNA: TGTGCCAGCAGCCCCTTAAGTTTAGCCGGGGGTGAGCAGTTCTTC. This gives the protein CASSPLSLAGGEQFF. The entire variable domain, with the rest obtained from reference TRBV7-2 and TRBJ2-1, is as follows: GAGVSQSPSNKVTEKGKDVELRCDPISGHTALYWYRQSLGQGLEFLIYFQGNSAPDKSGLPSDRFSAERTGGSVSTLTIQRTQQEDSAVYLCASSPLSLAGGEQFFGPGTRLTVL.

The rearrangement joins TRBV20-1 to TRBJ2-5, with D possibly being TRBD1 (5 bases). This CDR3 has 11 residues. V lost 6 bases to trimming and J lost 3 bases, with 8 bases between them. CDR1 is DFQATT, CDR2 SNEGSKA, per germline (reference sequence). CDR3 DNA: TGCAGTGCCGCAGGGAAAGAGACCCAGTACTTC. Translation: CSAAGKETQYF.